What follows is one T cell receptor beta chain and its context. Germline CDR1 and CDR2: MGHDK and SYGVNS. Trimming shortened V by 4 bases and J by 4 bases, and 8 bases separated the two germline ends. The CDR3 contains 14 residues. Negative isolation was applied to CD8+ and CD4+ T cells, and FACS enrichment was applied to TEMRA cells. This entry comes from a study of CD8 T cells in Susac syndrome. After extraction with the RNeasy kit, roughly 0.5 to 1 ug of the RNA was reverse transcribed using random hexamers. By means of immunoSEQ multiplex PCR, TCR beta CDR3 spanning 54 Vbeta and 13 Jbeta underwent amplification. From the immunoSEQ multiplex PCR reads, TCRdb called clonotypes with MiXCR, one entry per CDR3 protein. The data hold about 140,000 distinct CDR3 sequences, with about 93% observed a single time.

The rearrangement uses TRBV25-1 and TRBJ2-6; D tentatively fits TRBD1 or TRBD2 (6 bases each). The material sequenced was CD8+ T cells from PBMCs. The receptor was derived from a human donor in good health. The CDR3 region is CASSGGAGANVLTF. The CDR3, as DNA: TGTGCCAGCAGTGGGGGGGCAGGGGCCAACGTCCTGACTTTC.